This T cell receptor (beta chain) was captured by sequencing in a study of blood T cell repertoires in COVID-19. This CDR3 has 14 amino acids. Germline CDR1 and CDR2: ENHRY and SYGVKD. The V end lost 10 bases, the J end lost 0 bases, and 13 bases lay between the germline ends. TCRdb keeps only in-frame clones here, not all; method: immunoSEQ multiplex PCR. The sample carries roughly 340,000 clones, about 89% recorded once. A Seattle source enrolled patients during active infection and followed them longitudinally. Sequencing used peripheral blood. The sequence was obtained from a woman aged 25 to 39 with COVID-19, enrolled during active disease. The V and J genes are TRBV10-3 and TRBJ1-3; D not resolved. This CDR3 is CASNVGSSGNTIYF. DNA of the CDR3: TGTGCCAGCAACGTCGGGAGCTCTGGAAACACCATATATTTT.